This T cell receptor beta chain was obtained from a study of T cells in Graves' hyperthyroidism and ophthalmopathy. Looking at the study overall: Before treatment of any kind, peripheral blood was taken at initial diagnosis. Study results and caveats: In the blood, most expanded thyroid clonotypes above 0.001 appeared as well. Ophthalmopathy was predicted by the model a median of about six months ahead of onset.

This clonotype was detected many times. Its specificity is not known. RNA transcripts served as the template for amplifying TCR beta CDR3 regions. The HTBI set primed first-round TCR CDR3 RT-PCR. TCRdb recomputed calls from the multiplex PCR reads with MiXCR, one row per CDR3 protein. In the table there are 650,000 to 750,000 distinct CDR3 sequences, less than 15% of which are singletons. Subjects aged 18 to 65 presented with newly diagnosed hyperthyroidism of less than 2 months' duration. The germline V gene has CDR1 SEHNR and CDR2 FQNEAQ (reference sequence). The CDR3 contains 15 residues. With 1 base removed from V and 6 bases from J, the gap between germline ends came to 14 bases.

The V gene is TRBV7-9, the J gene TRBJ2-3, with D uncertain. This clonotype was obtained from a woman younger than 30 with Graves' hyperthyroidism. The specimen was blood. The CDR3 region has the DNA TGTGCCAGCAGCTTAGTTGCGTTAGAGTCGGATACGCAGTATTTT. Protein: CASSLVALESDTQYF.